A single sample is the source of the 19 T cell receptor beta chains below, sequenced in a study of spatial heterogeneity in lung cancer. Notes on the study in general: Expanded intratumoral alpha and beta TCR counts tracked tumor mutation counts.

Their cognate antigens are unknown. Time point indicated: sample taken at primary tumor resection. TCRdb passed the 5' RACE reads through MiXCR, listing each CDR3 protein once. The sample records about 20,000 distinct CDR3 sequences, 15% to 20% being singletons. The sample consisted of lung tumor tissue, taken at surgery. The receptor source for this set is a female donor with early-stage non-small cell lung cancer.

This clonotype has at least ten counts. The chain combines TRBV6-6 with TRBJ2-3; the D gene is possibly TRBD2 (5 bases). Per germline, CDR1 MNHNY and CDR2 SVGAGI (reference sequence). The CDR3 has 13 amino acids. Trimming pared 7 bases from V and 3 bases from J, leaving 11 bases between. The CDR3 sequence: CASNPRGTDTQYF. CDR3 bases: TGTGCCAGCAATCCTAGAGGGACAGATACGCAGTATTTT.

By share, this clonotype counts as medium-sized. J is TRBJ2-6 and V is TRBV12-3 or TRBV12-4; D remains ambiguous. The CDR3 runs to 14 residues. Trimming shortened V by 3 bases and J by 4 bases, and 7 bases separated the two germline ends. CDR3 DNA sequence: TGTGCCAGCAGTTTCCGGAAGGGGGCCAACGTCCTGACTTTC. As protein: CASSFRKGANVLTF.

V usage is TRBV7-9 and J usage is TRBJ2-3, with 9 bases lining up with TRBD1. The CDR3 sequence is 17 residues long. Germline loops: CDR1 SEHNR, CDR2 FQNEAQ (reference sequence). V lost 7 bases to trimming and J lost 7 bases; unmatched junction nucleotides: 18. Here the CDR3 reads CASTPELVGQGVHTQYF. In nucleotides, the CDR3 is TGTGCCAGCACTCCCGAGCTGGTGGGACAGGGCGTACATACGCAGTATTTT. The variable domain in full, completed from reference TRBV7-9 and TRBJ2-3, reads DTGVSQNPRHKITKRGQNVTFRCDPISEHNRLYWYRQTLGQGPEFLTYFQNEAQLEKSRLLSDRFSAERPKGSFSTLEIQRTEQGDSAMYLCASTPELVGQGVHTQYFGPGTRLTVL.

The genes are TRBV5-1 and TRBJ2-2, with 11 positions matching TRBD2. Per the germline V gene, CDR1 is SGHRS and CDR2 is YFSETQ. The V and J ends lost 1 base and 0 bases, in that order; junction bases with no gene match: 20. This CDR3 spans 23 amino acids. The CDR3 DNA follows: TGCGCCAGCAGCTTGATCCGGAGAGGGACTAGCGGACCAGGATTCGCGAACACCGGGGAGCTGTTTTTT. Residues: CASSLIRRGTSGPGFANTGELFF. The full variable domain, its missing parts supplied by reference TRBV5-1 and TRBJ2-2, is KAGVTQTPRYLIKTRGQQVTLSCSPISGHRSVSWYQQTPGQGLQFLFEYFSETQRNKGNFPGRFSGRQFSNSRSEMNVSTLELGDSALYLCASSLIRRGTSGPGFANTGELFFGEGSRLTVL.

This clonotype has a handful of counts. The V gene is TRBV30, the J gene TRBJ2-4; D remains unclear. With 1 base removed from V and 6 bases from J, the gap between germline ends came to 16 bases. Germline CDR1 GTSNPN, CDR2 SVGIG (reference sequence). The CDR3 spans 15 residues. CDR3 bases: TGTGCCTGGAGTGAAACCGGTATGCGTGGAAACATTCAGTACTTC. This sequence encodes CAWSETGMRGNIQYF.

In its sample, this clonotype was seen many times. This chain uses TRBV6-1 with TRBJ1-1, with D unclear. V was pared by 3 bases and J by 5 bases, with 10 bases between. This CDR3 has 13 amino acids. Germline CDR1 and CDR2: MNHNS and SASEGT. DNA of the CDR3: TGTGCCAGCAGTGACAGTTTAACGACTGAAGCTTTCTTT. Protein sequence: CASSDSLTTEAFF.

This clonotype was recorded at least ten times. This CDR3 reads CSVEVRRRGPQETQYF. CDR3 DNA: TGCAGCGTTGAAGTGAGGCGGAGGGGGCCACAAGAGACCCAGTACTTC. The rearrangement uses TRBV29-1 and TRBJ2-5; D may be TRBD1 (7 bases). Germline values: CDR1 SQVTM, CDR2 ANQGSEA. This CDR3 region has 16 residues. V gave up 1 base and J gave up 2 bases, with 17 bases separating them. The whole variable domain, filled in from reference TRBV29-1 and TRBJ2-5, reads SAVISQKPSRDICQRGTSLTIQCQVDSQVTMMFWYRQQPGQSLTLIATANQGSEATYESGFVIDKFPISRPNLTFSTLTVSNMSPEDSSIYLCSVEVRRRGPQETQYFGPGTRLLVL.

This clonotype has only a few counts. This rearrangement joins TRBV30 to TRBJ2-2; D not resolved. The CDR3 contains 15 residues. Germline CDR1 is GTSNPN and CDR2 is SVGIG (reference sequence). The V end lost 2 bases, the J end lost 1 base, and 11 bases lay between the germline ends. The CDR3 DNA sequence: TGTGCCTGGAGTCCCCCGGAACAGAACACCGGGGAGCTGTTTTTT. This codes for CAWSPPEQNTGELFF.

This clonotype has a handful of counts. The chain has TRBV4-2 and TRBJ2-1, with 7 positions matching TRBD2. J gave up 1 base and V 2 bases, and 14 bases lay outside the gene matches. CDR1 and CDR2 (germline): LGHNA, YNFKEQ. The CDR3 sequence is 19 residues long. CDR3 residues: CASSQPFDVSGDSYNEQFF. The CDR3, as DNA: TGTGCCAGCAGCCAACCCTTCGACGTCAGCGGGGATTCCTACAATGAGCAGTTCTTC.

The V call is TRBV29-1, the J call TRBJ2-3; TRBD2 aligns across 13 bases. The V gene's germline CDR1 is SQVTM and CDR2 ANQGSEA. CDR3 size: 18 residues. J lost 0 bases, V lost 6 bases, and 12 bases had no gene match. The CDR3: CSVRRTSGGGPSTDTQYF. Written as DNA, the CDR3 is TGCAGCGTACGACGGACTAGCGGGGGAGGTCCTAGCACAGATACGCAGTATTTT.

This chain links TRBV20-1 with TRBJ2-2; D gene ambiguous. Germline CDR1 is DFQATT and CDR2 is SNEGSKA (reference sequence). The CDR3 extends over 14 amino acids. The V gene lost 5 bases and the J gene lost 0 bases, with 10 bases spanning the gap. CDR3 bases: TGCAGTGCTCTGGGTCTCGCGAACACCGGGGAGCTGTTTTTT. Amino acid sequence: CSALGLANTGELFF.

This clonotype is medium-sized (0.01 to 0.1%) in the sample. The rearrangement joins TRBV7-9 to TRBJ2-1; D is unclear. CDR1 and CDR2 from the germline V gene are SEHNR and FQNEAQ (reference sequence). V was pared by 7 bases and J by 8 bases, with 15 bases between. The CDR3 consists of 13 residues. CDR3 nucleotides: TGTGCCAGCAACAAGCCCAGTGGGGATGAGCAGTTCTTC. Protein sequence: CASNKPSGDEQFF.

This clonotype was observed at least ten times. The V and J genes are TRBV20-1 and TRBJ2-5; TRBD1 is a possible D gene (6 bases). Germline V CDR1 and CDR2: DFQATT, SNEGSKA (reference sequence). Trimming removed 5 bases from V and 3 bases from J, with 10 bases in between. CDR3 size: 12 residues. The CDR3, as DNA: TGCAGTGCTGAACAGGGAGAAGAGACCCAGTACTTC. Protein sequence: CSAEQGEETQYF.

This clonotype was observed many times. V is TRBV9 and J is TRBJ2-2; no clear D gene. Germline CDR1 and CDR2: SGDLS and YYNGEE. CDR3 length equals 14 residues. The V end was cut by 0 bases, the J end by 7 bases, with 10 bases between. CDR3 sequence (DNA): TGTGCCAGCAGCGTAGATGGCTTAGTCGGGGAGCTGTTTTTT. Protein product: CASSVDGLVGELFF.

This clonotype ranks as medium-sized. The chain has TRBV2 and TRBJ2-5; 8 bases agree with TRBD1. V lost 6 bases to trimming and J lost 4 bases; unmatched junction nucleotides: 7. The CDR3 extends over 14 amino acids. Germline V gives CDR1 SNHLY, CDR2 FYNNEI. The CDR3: CASSRTGGRETQYF. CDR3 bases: TGTGCCAGCAGCCGAACAGGGGGGAGAGAGACCCAGTACTTC.

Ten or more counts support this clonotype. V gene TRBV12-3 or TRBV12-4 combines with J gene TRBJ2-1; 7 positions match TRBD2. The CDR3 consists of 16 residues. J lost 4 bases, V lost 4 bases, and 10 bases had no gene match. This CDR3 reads CASSSPGTNGYNEQFF. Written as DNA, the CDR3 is TGTGCCAGCAGTTCCCCCGGGACTAATGGGTACAATGAGCAGTTCTTC.

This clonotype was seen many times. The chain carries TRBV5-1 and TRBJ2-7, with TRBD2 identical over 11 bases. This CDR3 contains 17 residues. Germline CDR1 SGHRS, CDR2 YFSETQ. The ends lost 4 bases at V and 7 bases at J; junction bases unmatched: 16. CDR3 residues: CASSLVNSGRALGEQYF. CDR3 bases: TGCGCCAGCAGCCTCGTGAATAGCGGGAGGGCCCTCGGGGAGCAGTACTTC.

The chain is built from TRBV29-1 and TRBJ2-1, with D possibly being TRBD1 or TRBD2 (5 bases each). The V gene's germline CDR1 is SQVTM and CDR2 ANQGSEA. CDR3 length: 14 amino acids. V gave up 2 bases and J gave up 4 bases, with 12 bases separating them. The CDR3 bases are TGCAGCGTTGAATTGAGGGACGGTTACAATGAGCAGTTCTTC. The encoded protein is CSVELRDGYNEQFF.

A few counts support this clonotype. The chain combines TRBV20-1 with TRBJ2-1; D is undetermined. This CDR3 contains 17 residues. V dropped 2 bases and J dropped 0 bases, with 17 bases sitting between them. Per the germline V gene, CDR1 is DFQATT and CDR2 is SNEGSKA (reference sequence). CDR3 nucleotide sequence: TGCAGTGCTAGAAACCCGAAGACCAGAAGCTCCTACAATGAGCAGTTCTTC. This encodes CSARNPKTRSSYNEQFF.